This TCR beta chain came from a study of blood T cells in healthy people across ages. Through a sample-barcoded 5' primer and a J-beta primer mix, a second PCR was run for roughly 6 to 11 cycles. TCRdb used MiXCR to reprocess the 5' RACE reads, holding one entry per CDR3 protein. Among about 930,000 distinct CDR3 sequences listed, about 27% were seen once. Overall study results and limits: Greater diversity and more naive CD4+ cells were seen in long-lived donors than in aged donors.

V dropped 3 bases and J dropped 2 bases, with 11 bases sitting between them. Germline-derived CDR1 and CDR2 are MDHEN and SYDVKM. The CDR3 covers 15 residues. This clonotype was counted between two and nine times. Its matching antigen is unknown. The sample was also reused in another study, on T cells of mothers and their children.

This TCR derives from a woman aged 40 to 50 in good health. The sample comprised blood. The V call is TRBV28, the J call TRBJ1-5; weak D call: TRBD1 (5 bases). The CDR3 bases are TGTGCCAGCAGTTTTGGGGGGAAGGGCAATCAGCCCCAGCATTTT. This gives the protein CASSFGGKGNQPQHF.